This TCR beta chain was documented in a study of PD-1 blockade in classical Hodgkin lymphoma. Each patient experienced a relapse that followed autologous stem cell transplantation, and brentuximab vedotin exposure varied. This CDR3 has 12 amino acids. Trimming removed 9 bases from V and 0 bases from J; junction bases left unmatched: 2. Looked up from germline, CDR1 is LNHDA and CDR2 is SQIVND (reference sequence). Here immunoSEQ multiplex PCR was the method, and the copy in TCRdb shows in-frame clones only, minus some. Counted here are approximately 34,000 clones, 75% to 85% occurring once; the ten biggest clones make up approximately 29%.

V and J are TRBV19 and TRBJ2-7; 7 positions match TRBD2. The clonotype originates from a human donor with classical Hodgkin lymphoma. The starting material was peripheral blood mononuclear cells (PBMCs), obtained at baseline. CDR3 sequence: CASGGYSYEQYF. The CDR3, as DNA: TGTGCCAGCGGGGGGTACTCCTACGAGCAGTACTTC.